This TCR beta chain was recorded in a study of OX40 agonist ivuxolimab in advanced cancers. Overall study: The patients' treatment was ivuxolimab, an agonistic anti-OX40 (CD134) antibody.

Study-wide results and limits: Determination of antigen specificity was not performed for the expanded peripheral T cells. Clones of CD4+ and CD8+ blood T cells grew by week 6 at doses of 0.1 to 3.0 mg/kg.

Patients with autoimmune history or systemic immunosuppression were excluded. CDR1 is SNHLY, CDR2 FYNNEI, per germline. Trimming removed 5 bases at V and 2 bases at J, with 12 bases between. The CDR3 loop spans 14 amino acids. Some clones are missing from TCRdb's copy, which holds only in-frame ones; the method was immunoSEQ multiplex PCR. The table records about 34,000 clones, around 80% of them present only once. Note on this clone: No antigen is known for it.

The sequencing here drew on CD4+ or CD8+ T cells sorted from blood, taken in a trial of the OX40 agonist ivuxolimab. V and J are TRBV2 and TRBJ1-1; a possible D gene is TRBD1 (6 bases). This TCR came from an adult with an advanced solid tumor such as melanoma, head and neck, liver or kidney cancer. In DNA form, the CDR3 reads TGTGCCAGCAGTACAGGGAAACTTAACACTGAAGCTTTCTTT. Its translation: CASSTGKLNTEAFF.